This T cell receptor (beta chain) was identified in a study of blood T cell repertoires in COVID-19. Study in general: COVID-19 samples, acute and convalescent, were from the United States, Italy and Spain.

Per the original data handling: Estimated nucleated cell counts came from reference gene primer amplification. Measured with immunoSEQ multiplex PCR; TCRdb has only the in-frame clones, and not every one. V and J calls and clone size are those listed in that table; D and trimming were worked out from the DNA. This table holds tens of thousands of clones, 90% found once. Trimming took off 3 bases at V and 5 bases at J, with 11 bases between the two ends. CDR3 length: 13 amino acids. CDR1 is SNHLY and CDR2 is FYNNEI in the germline V gene. The sample consisted of peripheral blood. This sequence originates from a human donor in a cohort sampled during active COVID-19. The chain recombines TRBV2 with TRBJ2-7, with a weak D call TRBD1 (6 bases). The CDR3 loop is CASSEEQGNEQYF. CDR3 DNA: TGTGCCAGCAGTGAGGAACAGGGTAACGAGCAGTACTTC. Filled out from reference TRBV2 and TRBJ2-7, the complete variable domain reads EPEVTQTPSHQVTQMGQEVILRCVPISNHLYFYWYRQILGQKVEFLVSFYNNEISEKSEIFDDQFSVERPDGSNFTLKIRSTKLEDSAMYFCASSEEQGNEQYFGPGTRLTVT.